Presented here are 26 T cell receptor beta chains from one specimen sequenced in a study of blood T cells in healthy people across ages. For the second PCR, which ran for roughly 6 to 12 cycles, a sample-barcoded 5' primer and a J-beta primer mix were used. TCRdb passed the 5' RACE reads through MiXCR, listing each CDR3 protein once. Of roughly 2 million distinct CDR3 sequences listed, around 50% are singletons. Sequencing was performed on blood. These receptors all come from a woman aged 40 to 50 in good health.

The chain joins TRBV12-3 or TRBV12-4 to TRBJ2-7; 9 nucleotides match TRBD2. The end of the DNA fits TRBJ2-5 better, so the J call may be wrong. This CDR3 region has 16 residues. In DNA, the CDR3 is TGTGCCAGCAGTTTAGCTAGCGGGGGTTGGGCAGAGACCCAGTACTTC. The encoded protein is CASSLASGGWAETQYF.

CDR3 sequence: CASSLAGGEENIQYF. The CDR3 DNA reads TGTGCCAGCAGTTTAGCGGGTGGAGAGGAAAACATTCAGTACTTC. This rearrangement joins TRBV12-3 or TRBV12-4 to TRBJ2-4; D uncertain. The CDR3 is made up of 15 amino acids. Deletions cut 0 bases from V and 5 bases from J, with 11 bases between.

The rearrangement uses TRBV20-1 and TRBJ1-1, with D tentatively TRBD1 (5 bases). Germline assignment: CDR1 DFQATT and CDR2 SNEGSKA (reference sequence). The CDR3 spans 13 residues. Trimming removed 1 base from V and 0 bases from J, with 6 bases in between. CDR3 residues: CSARVGVNTEAFF. The CDR3 DNA reads as TGCAGTGCTAGAGTAGGGGTGAACACTGAAGCTTTCTTT.

This chain links TRBV6-5 with TRBJ1-2; no firm D call. The CDR3 spans 13 residues. CDR1 and CDR2 from the germline V gene are MNHEY and SVGAGI. Trimming left V 6 bases short and J 7 bases short, with 15 bases between. CDR3 sequence (DNA): TGTGCCAGCAGCACGAGGGTGACGAGTGGCTACACCTTC. Its translation: CASSTRVTSGYTF.

This clonotype occurred a few times. The rearrangement uses TRBV7-8 and TRBJ2-1; D remains ambiguous. The J call may be faulty, since TRBJ2-7 better matches the DNA end. Germline V lookup: CDR1 SGHVS, CDR2 FQNEAQ. The CDR3 is made up of 15 amino acids. The CDR3 nucleotides read TGTGCCAGCAGCCCCAGTACCGCCCTCTACAATGAGCAGTACTTC. This codes for CASSPSTALYNEQYF.

V usage is TRBV6-2 or TRBV6-3 and J usage is TRBJ2-3, with D perhaps TRBD1 (5 bases). The length of the CDR3 is 16 residues. In germline, CDR1 is MNHEY, CDR2 SVGEGT. V lost 0 bases and J 3 bases, leaving 13 bases between the germline ends. The CDR3 DNA reads as TGTGCCAGCAGTTACTCTATCTCCAGACAGACAGATACGCAGTATTTT. Amino acids: CASSYSISRQTDTQYF.

The genes are TRBV2 and TRBJ2-7, with 9 bases matching TRBD2. The germline CDR1 and CDR2 sequences are SNHLY and FYNNEI. V lost 3 bases and J lost 3; bases outside the gene matches: 3. The CDR3 length is 14 residues. CDR3 coding DNA: TGTGCCAGCAGTGACCTAGCGGGATACTACGAGCAGTACTTC. This gives the protein CASSDLAGYYEQYF.

V and J are TRBV7-9 and TRBJ1-1, with 8 bases aligning to TRBD1. The V gene end was trimmed by 7 bases and the J gene end by 6 bases; junction bases not matched to a gene: 4. The germline CDR1 and CDR2 sequences are SEHNR and FQNEAQ (reference sequence). The CDR3 sequence is 12 residues long. CDR3 region: CASTDRVPEAFF. The DNA of the CDR3 is TGTGCCAGCACGGACAGGGTGCCTGAAGCTTTCTTT.

The chain has TRBV27 and TRBJ2-5; 9 positions agree with TRBD2. V shed 3 bases, J shed 3 bases, and the junction held 5 bases outside the gene matches. The CDR3 loop spans 15 amino acids. Per the germline V gene, CDR1 is MNHEY and CDR2 is SMNVEV (reference sequence). The CDR3 loop reads CASSFAGGWEETQYF. The DNA for the CDR3 is TGTGCCAGCAGTTTTGCGGGGGGGTGGGAAGAGACCCAGTACTTC.

The chain is built from TRBV27 and TRBJ1-4, with a possible D match to TRBD1 (6 bases). The CDR3 sequence is 15 residues long. Trimming pared 1 base from V and 5 bases from J, leaving 11 bases between. Germline CDR1 and CDR2: MNHEY and SMNVEV (reference sequence). The CDR3 DNA is TGTGCCAGCAGTTTATTAGGGGACAAAAATGAAAAACTGTTTTTT. Translating it yields CASSLLGDKNEKLFF.

V usage is TRBV7-2 and J usage is TRBJ1-5; a weak D match, TRBD1 (5 bases). This CDR3 spans 12 amino acids. Germline lookup yields CDR1 SGHTA and CDR2 FQGNSA. V lost 8 bases to trimming and J lost 7 bases, with 12 bases between them. The CDR3 region is CASSGGIQPQHF. For the CDR3, the DNA is TGTGCCAGCTCGGGGGGTATCCAGCCCCAGCATTTT. Drawing the rest from reference TRBV7-2 and TRBJ1-5, the complete variable domain is GAGVSQSPSNKVTEKGKDVELRCDPISGHTALYWYRQSLGQGLEFLIYFQGNSAPDKSGLPSDRFSAERTGGSVSTLTIQRTQQEDSAVYLCASSGGIQPQHFGDGTRLSIL.

CDR3 in DNA: TGCAGTGCTAGAGATTGGCAGGGTGTCTCCTACGAGCAGTACTTC. Translated, it gives CSARDWQGVSYEQYF. The V gene is TRBV20-1, the J gene TRBJ2-7; tentatively, D is TRBD1 (5 bases). The CDR3 loop spans 15 amino acids. CDR1 DFQATT and CDR2 SNEGSKA come from the germline V gene (reference sequence). The V and J ends lost 0 bases and 0 bases respectively, with 12 bases between them.

The chain couples TRBV29-1 to TRBJ1-1; D unresolved. V lost 4 bases, J lost 1 base, and 13 bases lay in between. Looked up from germline, CDR1 is SQVTM and CDR2 is ANQGSEA. The CDR3 has 14 residues. The CDR3: CSVGAGTANTEAFF. DNA of the CDR3: TGCAGCGTTGGGGCAGGTACGGCGAACACTGAAGCTTTCTTT. The full variable domain, its missing parts supplied by reference TRBV29-1 and TRBJ1-1, is SAVISQKPSRDICQRGTSLTIQCQVDSQVTMMFWYRQQPGQSLTLIATANQGSEATYESGFVIDKFPISRPNLTFSTLTVSNMSPEDSSIYLCSVGAGTANTEAFFGQGTRLTVV.

The chain combines TRBV3-1 with TRBJ1-2; 8 bases are shared with TRBD1. The CDR3 loop spans 13 amino acids. CDR1 LGHDT and CDR2 YNNKEL come from the germline V gene (reference sequence). Trimming at V came to 5 bases and at J to 7 bases, leaving 6 bases not matched to a gene. The chain's CDR3 is CASSVQGAPGYTF. CDR3 DNA: TGTGCCAGCAGCGTTCAGGGGGCGCCTGGCTACACCTTC.

The rearrangement uses TRBV11-2 and TRBJ2-3; 11 bases map to TRBD1. Per the germline V gene, CDR1 is SGHAT and CDR2 is FQNNGV. V dropped 5 bases and J dropped 4; count of bases not matched to a gene: 8. The CDR3 runs 16 residues. The CDR3 DNA is TGTGCCAGCAGCCCCGAGTGGGACAGGGGGTCAGATACGCAGTATTTT. Residues: CASSPEWDRGSDTQYF.

This clonotype appeared a few times. This chain joins TRBV5-1 and TRBJ2-1; TRBD1 aligns across 7 bases. Germline CDR1 is SGHRS and CDR2 is YFSETQ. The CDR3 is made up of 16 amino acids. The junction had 3 bases not matched to a gene; V was cut back by 0 bases and J by 0 bases. CDR3 in amino acids: CASSLDGTVSYNEQFF. CDR3 nucleotide sequence: TGCGCCAGCAGCTTGGACGGGACAGTCTCCTACAATGAGCAGTTCTTC.

This sequence joins TRBV7-9 and TRBJ1-5; a weak D match, TRBD1 (5 bases). CDR3 length equals 15 residues. Trimming shortened V by 1 base and J by 7 bases, and 14 bases separated the two germline ends. CDR1 and CDR2 (germline): SEHNR, FQNEAQ (reference sequence). The CDR3 protein is CASSLVDGGEQPQHF. The CDR3 DNA is TGTGCCAGCAGCTTAGTTGACGGGGGAGAACAGCCCCAGCATTTT. Full variable domain (outside the CDR3, taken from reference TRBV7-9 and TRBJ1-5): DTGVSQNPRHKITKRGQNVTFRCDPISEHNRLYWYRQTLGQGPEFLTYFQNEAQLEKSRLLSDRFSAERPKGSFSTLEIQRTEQGDSAMYLCASSLVDGGEQPQHFGDGTRLSIL.

The CDR3 region is CASNPSGGTGEKLFF. The CDR3 DNA reads as TGTGCCAGCAACCCAAGCGGTGGGACCGGTGAAAAACTGTTTTTT. The chain employs TRBV7-9 and TRBJ1-4, with D possibly TRBD1 on 5 matching bases. This CDR3 is built from 15 residues. Trimming pared 7 bases from V and 7 bases from J, leaving 19 bases between. CDR1 and CDR2 (germline): SEHNR, FQNEAQ (reference sequence). Variable domain in full (rest from reference TRBV7-9 and TRBJ1-4): DTGVSQNPRHKITKRGQNVTFRCDPISEHNRLYWYRQTLGQGPEFLTYFQNEAQLEKSRLLSDRFSAERPKGSFSTLEIQRTEQGDSAMYLCASNPSGGTGEKLFFGSGTQLSVL.

This sequence joins TRBV20-1 and TRBJ2-3, with a tentative D call TRBD2 (7 bases). CDR3 length equals 15 residues. V was trimmed by 3 bases and J by 3 bases, leaving 16 bases between them. Germline V gene sequence: CDR1 DFQATT, CDR2 SNEGSKA (reference sequence). The CDR3 reads CSARTGGLITDTQYF. CDR3 DNA: TGCAGTGCTAGGACGGGGGGCTTAATAACAGATACGCAGTATTTT.

This clonotype was counted only a few times. The chain recombines TRBV7-8 with TRBJ2-7; D gene unclear. Between the trimmed V and J ends, which lost 4 bases and 2 bases, there was a span of 12 bases. The CDR3 extends over 14 amino acids. The V gene's germline CDR1 is SGHVS and CDR2 FQNEAQ. CDR3 sequence: CASSSEIPPYEQYF. CDR3 coding DNA: TGTGCCAGCAGCTCCGAAATACCCCCCTACGAGCAGTACTTC.

This clonotype was detected only once. The chain carries TRBV20-1 and TRBJ1-5, with a tentative D call TRBD1 (6 bases). The germline CDR1 and CDR2 sequences are DFQATT and SNEGSKA (reference sequence). The CDR3 loop spans 13 amino acids. With 6 bases removed from V and 3 bases from J, the gap between germline ends came to 12 bases. CDR3 protein: CSALDRTNQPQHF. The CDR3 bases are TGCAGTGCCCTAGACAGGACCAATCAGCCCCAGCATTTT.

Written as DNA, the CDR3 is TGTGCCAGCAGTCGGACGTACCCGAACACCGGGGAGCTGTTTTTT. Its translation is CASSRTYPNTGELFF. The chain couples TRBV12-3 or TRBV12-4 to TRBJ2-2; D is unresolved. The CDR3 length is 15 residues. Trimming removed 5 bases at V and 0 bases at J, with 10 bases between.

A remark on this clonotype: At one end the junction does not follow the germline gene, possibly because of a read error. The chain carries TRBV28 and TRBJ2-3, with TRBD2 matching 8 bases. CDR3 length: 14 amino acids. From germline, CDR1 is MDHEN and CDR2 SYDVKM. The CDR3 spells CAGSSPGGGRTQYF. CDR3 nucleotide sequence: TGTGCCGGCAGTTCCCCCGGGGGGGGGAGAACGCAGTATTTT.

The gene calls are TRBV11-3 and TRBJ2-7, with D possibly TRBD1 on 5 matching bases. CDR1 is SGHNT, CDR2 YENEEA, per germline. The CDR3 has 17 residues. V was pared by 2 bases and J by 2 bases, with 19 bases between. The CDR3 reads CASSLLIPRVGAYEQYF. The CDR3 region has the DNA TGTGCCAGCAGCTTACTCATCCCCAGGGTTGGAGCCTACGAGCAGTACTTC.

The table lists this clonotype with a few counts. The J gene is TRBJ2-1, the V gene TRBV12-3 or TRBV12-4, with D unclear. Trimming took 5 bases from V and 6 from J, leaving 14 bases between them. The CDR3 is 14 amino acids. The CDR3 protein is CASSTPVRGNEQFF. DNA of the CDR3: TGTGCCAGCAGTACCCCGGTTCGTGGCAATGAGCAGTTCTTC.

In nucleotides, the CDR3 is TGCGCCAGCAGCTTGGGGGGGGCTAAGGATGAGCAGTTCTTC. It is translated as CASSLGGAKDEQFF. The chain has TRBV5-1 and TRBJ2-1, with D possibly called TRBD1 or TRBD2 (6 bases each). The V gene's germline CDR1 is SGHRS and CDR2 YFSETQ. The CDR3 loop spans 14 amino acids. Trimming took off 0 bases at V and 8 bases at J, with 12 bases between the two ends.